This record covers a single T cell receptor (beta chain). Antigen unknown. The sample is drawn from a study of T cell repertoires in cytomegalovirus infection. Across the whole study: Indicated by public TCR beta signatures were CMV infection and matching HLA type. Study-wide points: In two of eight donors, the top clonotype was HLA-C-restricted CMV-specific.

The germline V gene has CDR1 SGHTA and CDR2 FQGNSA. V gave up 2 bases and J gave up 8 bases, with 10 bases separating them. The CDR3 is made up of 14 amino acids. TCRdb called the reads again in MiXCR, with one record for every CDR3 protein. The sample shows 250,000 to 300,000 distinct CDR3 sequences, 25% of them seen only once. This TCR was recovered from a human donor in good health (CMV status not recorded). Some clones in this sample may be carry-over from other donors' samples. What was sequenced was PBMCs. J is TRBJ1-6 and V is TRBV7-2, with no clear D. CDR3 residues: CASSLMGADSPLHF. CDR3 coding DNA: TGTGCCAGCAGCTTAATGGGTGCGGATTCACCCCTCCACTTT. Drawing the rest from reference TRBV7-2 and TRBJ1-6, the complete variable domain is GAGVSQSPSNKVTEKGKDVELRCDPISGHTALYWYRQSLGQGLEFLIYFQGNSAPDKSGLPSDRFSAERTGGSVSTLTIQRTQQEDSAVYLCASSLMGADSPLHFGNGTRLTVT.